The 23 T cell receptor beta chains given below trace back to one sample, sequenced in a study of spatial heterogeneity in lung cancer. TCRdb passed the 5' RACE reads through MiXCR, listing each CDR3 protein once. This repertoire shows about 45,000 distinct CDR3 sequences, more than 20% found once; its top ten account for about 7%. The time point: blood at routine non-recurrence follow-up after resection. The source material was PBMCs, sampled at follow-up. All receptors derive from a female donor with early-stage non-small cell lung cancer.

This clonotype was found many times. The CDR3 is CASSLRGREGTEAFF. The CDR3 DNA reads as TGCGCCAGCAGCTTGAGGGGGAGGGAAGGAACTGAAGCTTTCTTT. The chain links TRBV5-1 to TRBJ1-1; a weak D match, TRBD1 (6 bases). The CDR3 totals 15 residues. V gave up 1 base and J gave up 5 bases, with 15 bases separating them. Germline CDR1 reads SGHRS; CDR2 reads YFSETQ.

The V gene is TRBV6-2 or TRBV6-3, the J gene TRBJ2-5; 9 nucleotides align to TRBD1. V was clipped by 7 bases and J by 6 bases; unmatched bases: 18. CDR3 length equals 17 residues. Per the germline V gene, CDR1 is MNHEY and CDR2 is SVGEGT. The CDR3 reads CASKKAEPGQGLKTQYF. Here the CDR3 DNA reads TGTGCCAGCAAAAAGGCTGAACCCGGACAGGGGTTAAAGACCCAGTACTTC.

This clonotype was observed many times. The gene calls are TRBV5-8 and TRBJ2-2; TRBD2 aligns across 10 bases. The CDR3 is made up of 15 amino acids. From germline, CDR1 is SGHTS and CDR2 YDEGEE. The J segment lost 3 bases and the V segment lost 3 bases, leaving 2 bases of the junction unmatched. The CDR3 sequence: CASSSLAGDTGELFF. Here the CDR3 DNA reads TGTGCCAGCAGCTCGCTAGCGGGGGACACCGGGGAGCTGTTTTTT.

Of note for this clonotype: At one end the junction does not follow the germline gene, possibly because of a read error. The chain recombines TRBV19 with TRBJ1-6, with D uncertain. Germline V lookup: CDR1 LNHDA, CDR2 SQIVND (reference sequence). This CDR3 is 15 amino acids long. The CDR3 region is CANSSGQFVEAPLHF. CDR3 DNA sequence: TGTGCCAATAGTTCGGGCCAGTTTGTTGAGGCACCCCTCCACTTT. Based on the CDR3 plus reference TRBV19 and TRBJ1-6, the full variable domain is DGGITQSPKYLFRKEGQNVTLSCEQNLNHDAMYWYRQDPGQGLRLIYYSQIVNDFQKGDIAEGYSVSREKKESFPLTVTSAQKNPTAFYLCANSSGQFVEAPLHFGNGTRLTVT.

The chain is built from TRBV7-3 and TRBJ2-1; possibly TRBD2 for D (7 bases). The CDR3 extends over 15 amino acids. CDR1 is SGHTA and CDR2 is FQGTGA in the germline V gene. The V and J ends lost 2 bases and 7 bases respectively, with 15 bases between them. The CDR3 loop is CASSLSGGRFNEQFF. In DNA form, the CDR3 reads TGTGCCAGCAGCTTATCGGGGGGCAGGTTTAATGAGCAGTTCTTC.

This clonotype showed up just a few times. V gene TRBV9 combines with J gene TRBJ2-1; D might be TRBD2 (6 bases). Germline CDR1 and CDR2: SGDLS and YYNGEE. The CDR3 is 15 residues long. The germline V and J ends were trimmed by 0 bases and 3 bases, with 10 bases remaining between them. In DNA, the CDR3 is TGTGCCAGCAGCGTAGACCCGGGAGACTACAATGAGCAGTTCTTC. Translated, it gives CASSVDPGDYNEQFF.

This chain uses TRBV12-3 or TRBV12-4 with TRBJ2-2, with D tentatively TRBD2 (6 bases). The CDR3 contains 17 residues. V lost 4 bases and J 4 bases, leaving 19 bases between the germline ends. This chain's CDR3 is CASSSPAGAGPTGELFF. The CDR3 DNA reads as TGTGCCAGCAGTTCCCCCGCCGGAGCGGGCCCCACCGGGGAGCTGTTTTTT.

This clonotype came up many times. V is TRBV20-1 and J is TRBJ2-7, with D unclear. The CDR3 contains 13 residues. Germline CDR1 reads DFQATT; CDR2 reads SNEGSKA (reference sequence). V gave up 5 bases and J gave up 4 bases, with 15 bases separating them. The CDR3 is CSARSDGGYEQYV. The CDR3 region has the DNA TGCAGTGCTCGTTCTGACGGTGGGTACGAGCAGTACGTC.

At least ten counts were recorded for this clonotype. The chain is built from TRBV9 and TRBJ1-3; no definite D call. V lost 4 bases and J lost 0, with 11 bases in between. This CDR3 region has 15 residues. Germline assignment: CDR1 SGDLS and CDR2 YYNGEE. The DNA of the CDR3 is TGTGCCAGCAGCTTCGACACACACTCTGGAAACACCATATATTTT. This sequence encodes CASSFDTHSGNTIYF.

The rearrangement uses TRBV11-2 and TRBJ1-2; 10 bases are a match to TRBD1. Losses at the gene ends were 5 bases for V and 5 bases for J; bases not matched to a gene: 8. Germline CDR1 is SGHAT and CDR2 is FQNNGV. CDR3 length: 15 residues. Here the CDR3 DNA reads TGTGCCAGCAGCGAAGACAGGGGGCTTTCGTATGGCTACACCTTC. It encodes CASSEDRGLSYGYTF.

This clonotype was seen at least ten times. This rearrangement joins TRBV5-1 to TRBJ2-4; 8 bases are shared with TRBD1. J gave up 6 bases and V 4 bases, and 6 bases lay outside the gene matches. Germline V lookup: CDR1 SGHRS, CDR2 YFSETQ. The CDR3 spans 14 residues. The CDR3 loop is CASSPGTGTNIQYF. The CDR3, as DNA: TGCGCCAGCAGCCCCGGGACAGGTACAAACATTCAGTACTTC.

This clonotype has a count of ten or more. The chain is built from TRBV11-2 and TRBJ2-4; D call uncertain. The V and J ends lost 4 bases and 9 bases respectively, with 22 bases between them. Germline CDR1 SGHAT, CDR2 FQNNGV. The CDR3 extends over 16 amino acids. The CDR3 DNA sequence: TGTGCCAGCAGCTCTGGGGTAAGGGCGGCGAATCGCATTCAGTACTTC. It yields the protein CASSSGVRAANRIQYF.

The chain links TRBV12-3 or TRBV12-4 to TRBJ2-3, with 11 nucleotides matching TRBD2. The J segment lost 2 bases and the V segment lost 5 bases, leaving 6 bases of the junction unmatched. The CDR3 extends over 16 amino acids. In DNA, the CDR3 is TGTGCCAGCAGTATTAGCGGGGGGGCCTTCACAGATACGCAGTATTTT. Translation: CASSISGGAFTDTQYF.

This chain uses TRBV7-9 with TRBJ1-1; D gene uncertain. CDR1 SEHNR and CDR2 FQNEAQ come from the germline V gene (reference sequence). The V gene lost 5 bases and the J gene lost 6 bases, with 13 bases spanning the gap. The CDR3 sequence is 13 residues long. The CDR3 DNA sequence: TGTGCCAGCAGCCGGGATCTGTGGGCTGAAGCTTTCTTT. As protein: CASSRDLWAEAFF.

This clonotype turned up a few times. The chain carries TRBV10-3 and TRBJ2-5; 7 bases match TRBD1. CDR3 length: 13 residues. Germline V gene lookup returns CDR1 ENHRY and CDR2 SYGVKD. Trimming removed 2 bases from V and 5 bases from J; junction bases left unmatched: 2. CDR3 loop: CAISEKQGETQYF. The CDR3 region has the DNA TGTGCCATCAGTGAGAAACAGGGGGAGACCCAGTACTTC.

This clonotype was picked up many times. The chain carries TRBV28 and TRBJ2-1; D call uncertain. The ends were cut back, 7 bases at V and 0 bases at J, with 4 bases in the middle. The length of the CDR3 is 12 residues. CDR1 and CDR2 (germline): MDHEN, SYDVKM. CDR3 coding DNA: TGTGCCAGCATGACCTCCTACAATGAGCAGTTCTTC. It specifies CASMTSYNEQFF.

This clonotype was seen more than once but under ten times. J is TRBJ2-7 and V is TRBV5-6, with D maybe TRBD1 (6 bases). Trimming took 6 bases from V and 6 from J, leaving 16 bases between them. This CDR3 region has 13 residues. Germline-derived CDR1 and CDR2 are SGHDT and YYEEEE. The CDR3 sequence: CASTRQVSGEQYV. The DNA for the CDR3 is TGTGCCAGCACCAGACAGGTCAGTGGCGAGCAGTACGTC.

This chain joins TRBV9 and TRBJ2-1; D uncertain. Between the trimmed V and J ends, which lost 4 bases and 0 bases, there was a span of 8 bases. CDR3 length: 14 residues. Germline V CDR1 and CDR2: SGDLS, YYNGEE. CDR3 loop: CASSPHTSYNEQFF. The CDR3 coding sequence is TGTGCCAGCAGCCCCCATACCTCCTACAATGAGCAGTTCTTC. The whole variable domain, remainder taken from reference TRBV9 and TRBJ2-1, is DSGVTQTPKHLITATGQRVTLRCSPRSGDLSVYWYQQSLDQGLQFLIQYYNGEERAKGNILERFSAQQFPDLHSELNLSSLELGDSALYFCASSPHTSYNEQFFGPGTRLTVL.

This clonotype was observed once. This chain joins TRBV14 and TRBJ1-1; 7 bases align to TRBD1. CDR1 is SGHDN and CDR2 is FVKESK in the germline V gene. J was trimmed by 5 bases and V by 4 bases; bases with no gene match: 16. The CDR3 length is 17 residues. CDR3 bases: TGTGCCAGCAGCCCCCTGACAGGGCGTAAGTATCGGACTGAAGCTTTCTTT. This translates into CASSPLTGRKYRTEAFF. Filled out from reference TRBV14 and TRBJ1-1, the complete variable domain reads EAGVTQFPSHSVIEKGQTVTLRCDPISGHDNLYWYRRVMGKEIKFLLHFVKESKQDESGMPNNRFLAERTGGTYSTLKVQPAELEDSGVYFCASSPLTGRKYRTEAFFGQGTRLTVV.

This clonotype appeared a few times. In nucleotides, the CDR3 is TGTGCCAGCAGTTACGGGGGGAGGGATCAAGAGACCCAGTACTTC. It specifies CASSYGGRDQETQYF. J is TRBJ2-5 and V is TRBV6-6, with TRBD2 matching 7 bases. Germline V gene data show CDR1 as MNHNY and CDR2 as SVGAGI (reference sequence). The CDR3 covers 15 residues. The trim removed 2 bases at V and 2 bases at J, leaving 5 bases unmatched.

CDR3 amino acids: CASSDTGTAEAFF. CDR3 bases: TGCGCCAGCAGCGATACCGGGACAGCTGAAGCTTTCTTT. The chain joins TRBV4-1 to TRBJ1-1, with TRBD1 matching over 7 bases. Germline V gene sequence: CDR1 MGHRA, CDR2 YSYEKL. V gave up 5 bases and J gave up 6 bases; unmatched junction bases: 6. This CDR3 is built from 13 residues.

This clonotype occurred many times. CDR3 DNA: TGTGCCAGCAGCGATAGTGGGAACTATGGCTACACCTTC. Amino acid sequence: CASSDSGNYGYTF. The chain carries TRBV7-9 and TRBJ1-2; D remains unclear. V was trimmed by 5 bases and J by 2 bases, leaving 9 bases between them. CDR1 is SEHNR and CDR2 is FQNEAQ in the germline V gene (reference sequence). This CDR3 contains 13 residues.

This clonotype came up many times. The chain combines TRBV11-2 with TRBJ2-5, with D perhaps matching TRBD1 or TRBD2 (5 bases each). There are 16 residues in the CDR3. Germline V gene data show CDR1 as SGHAT and CDR2 as FQNNGV. Trimming cost V 8 bases and J 2 bases, with 21 bases left between them. CDR3 protein: CASCEGRLGIQETQYF. In nucleotides, the CDR3 is TGTGCCAGCTGCGAGGGACGGCTCGGGATACAAGAGACCCAGTACTTC.